This TCR beta chain was sequenced in a study of PD-1 blockade in classical Hodgkin lymphoma. Note on this clone: Its antigen remains unidentified.

Overall study results and limits: It was reported that newly diagnosed patients had less baseline TCR diversity than healthy donors.

Time point in this sample: cycle 4 day 1 (C4D1), after more than five weeks of nivolumab. There was relapse after autologous stem cell transplantation in every patient, and there was variation in brentuximab vedotin exposure. TCRdb keeps only in-frame clones here, not all; method: immunoSEQ multiplex PCR. The sample has 40,000 to 65,000 clones, around nine tenths seen once. The sample consisted of peripheral blood mononuclear cells (PBMCs), taken before the fourth cycle of nivolumab. The clonotype was recovered from a human donor with classical Hodgkin lymphoma.

CDR3 sequence: CASSQVNEQFF. CDR3 coding DNA: TGCGCCAGCAGCCAAGTTAATGAGCAGTTCTTC. J is TRBJ2-1 and V is TRBV4-1, with D unresolved. Germline CDR1 and CDR2: MGHRA and YSYEKL. This CDR3 is built from 11 residues. V lost 1 base and J lost 7, with 2 bases in between.